This T cell receptor beta chain derives from a study of fetal regulatory T cell absence and autoimmunity. Study as a whole: Without clinical diabetes, IPEX patients showed exocrine pancreas autoimmunity.

This table comes from immunoSEQ multiplex PCR, and its TCRdb copy is limited to in-frame clones, with some not included. Of 95,000 to 100,000 clones in the sample, more than 70% were seen once. The CDR3 has 15 amino acids. The V and J ends lost 5 bases and 0 bases respectively, with 13 bases between them. From germline, CDR1 is LNHDA and CDR2 SQIVND (reference sequence). Study results and caveats: Antigen-driven pancreatic autoimmunity before birth in IPEX was inferred from oligoclonal enrichment.

As concerns this clone: Its antigen remains unidentified.

The sequence was obtained from a male donor with IPEX syndrome. J is TRBJ2-5 and V is TRBV19, with D possibly matching TRBD1 (6 bases). The sample consisted of pancreas tissue. This CDR3 is CASSRAGQYQETQYF. CDR3 DNA: TGTGCCAGTAGTCGGGCCGGACAGTACCAAGAGACCCAGTACTTC.